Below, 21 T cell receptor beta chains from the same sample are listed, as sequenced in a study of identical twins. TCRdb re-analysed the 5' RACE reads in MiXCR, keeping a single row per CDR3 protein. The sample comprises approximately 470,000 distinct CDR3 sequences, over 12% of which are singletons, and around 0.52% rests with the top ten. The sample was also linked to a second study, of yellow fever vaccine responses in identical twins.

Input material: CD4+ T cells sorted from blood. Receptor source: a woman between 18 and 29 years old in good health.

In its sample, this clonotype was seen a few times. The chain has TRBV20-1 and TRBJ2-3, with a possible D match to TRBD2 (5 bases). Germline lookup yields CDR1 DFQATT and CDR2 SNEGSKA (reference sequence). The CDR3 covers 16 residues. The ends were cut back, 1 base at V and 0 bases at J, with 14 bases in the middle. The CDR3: CSARVQQAESTDTQYF. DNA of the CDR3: TGCAGTGCTAGAGTCCAGCAAGCGGAAAGCACAGATACGCAGTATTTT.

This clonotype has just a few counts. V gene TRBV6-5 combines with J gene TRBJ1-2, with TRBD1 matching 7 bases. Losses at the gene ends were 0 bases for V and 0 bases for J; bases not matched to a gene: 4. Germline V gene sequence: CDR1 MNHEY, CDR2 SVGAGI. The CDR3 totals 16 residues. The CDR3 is CASSYSTGRPNYGYTF. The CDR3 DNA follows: TGTGCCAGCAGTTACTCGACAGGGAGGCCTAACTATGGCTACACCTTC.

CDR3 bases: TGCGCCAGCAGCTTTTTCCGGACAGGGTCGGCCGGAGAGACCCAGTACTTC. Translating gives CASSFFRTGSAGETQYF. The chain carries TRBV5-1 and TRBJ2-5; TRBD1 aligns across 8 bases. V dropped 2 bases and J dropped 4; count of bases not matched to a gene: 13. This CDR3 is built from 17 residues. The V gene's germline CDR1 is SGHRS and CDR2 YFSETQ.

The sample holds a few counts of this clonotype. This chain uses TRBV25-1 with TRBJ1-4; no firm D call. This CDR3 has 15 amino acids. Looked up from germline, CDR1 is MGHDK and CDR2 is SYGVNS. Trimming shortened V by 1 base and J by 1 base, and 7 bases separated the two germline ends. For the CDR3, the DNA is TGTGCCAGCAGTGAATTGAAGGGAACTAATGAAAAACTGTTTTTT. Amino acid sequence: CASSELKGTNEKLFF.

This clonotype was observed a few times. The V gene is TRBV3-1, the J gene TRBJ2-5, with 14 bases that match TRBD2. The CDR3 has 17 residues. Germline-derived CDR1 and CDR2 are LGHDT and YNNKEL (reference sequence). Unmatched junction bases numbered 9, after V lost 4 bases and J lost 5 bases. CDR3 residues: CASSLSGTSGSRETQYF. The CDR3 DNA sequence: TGTGCCAGCAGCCTTAGCGGGACTAGCGGGAGTCGGGAGACCCAGTACTTC.

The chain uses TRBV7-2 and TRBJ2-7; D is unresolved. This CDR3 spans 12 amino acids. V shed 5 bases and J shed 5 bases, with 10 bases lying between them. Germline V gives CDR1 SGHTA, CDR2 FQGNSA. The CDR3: CASSPVQHEQYF. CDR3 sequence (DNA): TGTGCCAGCAGCCCCGTTCAGCACGAGCAGTACTTC.

CDR3 nucleotides: TGTGCCACCAGCCGGAGCACCGGGGAGCTGTTTTTT. This gives the protein CATSRSTGELFF. This sequence joins TRBV15 and TRBJ2-2; no clear D. Germline V gives CDR1 LNHNV, CDR2 YYDKDF (reference sequence). The CDR3 is 12 residues long. Trimming left V 5 bases short and J 4 bases short, with 5 bases between.

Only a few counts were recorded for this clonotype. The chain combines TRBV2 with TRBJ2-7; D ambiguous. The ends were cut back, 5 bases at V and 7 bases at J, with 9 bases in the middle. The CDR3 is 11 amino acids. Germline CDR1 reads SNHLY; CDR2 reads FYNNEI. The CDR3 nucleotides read TGTGCCAGCAGTCCTTATGAAGAGCAGTACTTC. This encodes CASSPYEEQYF.

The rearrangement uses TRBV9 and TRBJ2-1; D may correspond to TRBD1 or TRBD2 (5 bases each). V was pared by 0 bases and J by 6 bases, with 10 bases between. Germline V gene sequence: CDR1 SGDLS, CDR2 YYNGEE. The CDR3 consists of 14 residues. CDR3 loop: CASSVVGTPNEQFF. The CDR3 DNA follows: TGTGCCAGCAGCGTAGTTGGGACGCCCAATGAGCAGTTCTTC.

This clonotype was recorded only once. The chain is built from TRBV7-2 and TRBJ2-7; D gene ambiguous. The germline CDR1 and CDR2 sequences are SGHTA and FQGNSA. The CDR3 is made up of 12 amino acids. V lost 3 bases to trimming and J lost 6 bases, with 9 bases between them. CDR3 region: CASSLRSGEQYF. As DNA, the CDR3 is TGTGCCAGCAGCTTGAGATCGGGCGAGCAGTACTTC. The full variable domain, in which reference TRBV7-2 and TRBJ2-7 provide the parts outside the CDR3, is GAGVSQSPSNKVTEKGKDVELRCDPISGHTALYWYRQSLGQGLEFLIYFQGNSAPDKSGLPSDRFSAERTGGSVSTLTIQRTQQEDSAVYLCASSLRSGEQYFGPGTRLTVT.

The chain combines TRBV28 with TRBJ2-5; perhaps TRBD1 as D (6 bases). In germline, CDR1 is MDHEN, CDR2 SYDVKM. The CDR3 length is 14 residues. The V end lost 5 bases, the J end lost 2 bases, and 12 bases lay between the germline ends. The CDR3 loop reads CASSGSDRQETQYF. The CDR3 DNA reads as TGTGCCAGCAGTGGTTCGGACAGACAAGAGACCCAGTACTTC.

The CDR3 DNA follows: TGCGCCAGCAGCCAAGGAGACCCCGGGGAGACCGGGGAGCTGTTTTTT. It encodes CASSQGDPGETGELFF. The V gene is TRBV4-3, the J gene TRBJ2-2; a weak D match, TRBD2 (5 bases). The germline V gene has CDR1 LGHNA and CDR2 YSLEER. The germline V and J ends were trimmed by 1 base and 5 bases, with 14 bases remaining between them. CDR3 length equals 16 residues.

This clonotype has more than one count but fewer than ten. CDR3 bases: TGCGCCAGCAGCTTGATTAGGGCTAGCGGGGGCTCCACAGATACGCAGTATTTT. Encoded protein: CASSLIRASGGSTDTQYF. This sequence joins TRBV5-1 and TRBJ2-3, with 10 nucleotides matching TRBD2. The CDR3 consists of 18 residues. Germline trimming cut 1 base from V and 2 bases from J; bases unmatched to any gene: 10. Germline CDR1 and CDR2: SGHRS and YFSETQ.

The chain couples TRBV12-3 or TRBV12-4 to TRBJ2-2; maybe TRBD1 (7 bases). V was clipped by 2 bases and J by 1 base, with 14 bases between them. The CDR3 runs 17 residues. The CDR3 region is CASSLLGGTENTGELFF. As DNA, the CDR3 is TGTGCCAGCAGTTTACTGGGCGGGACAGAGAACACCGGGGAGCTGTTTTTT.

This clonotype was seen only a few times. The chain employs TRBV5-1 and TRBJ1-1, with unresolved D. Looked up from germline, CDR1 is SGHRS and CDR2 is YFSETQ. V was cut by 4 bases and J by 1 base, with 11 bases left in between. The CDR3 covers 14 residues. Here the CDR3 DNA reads TGCGCCAGCAGCCCGTTAATCACGAACACTGAAGCTTTCTTT. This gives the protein CASSPLITNTEAFF.

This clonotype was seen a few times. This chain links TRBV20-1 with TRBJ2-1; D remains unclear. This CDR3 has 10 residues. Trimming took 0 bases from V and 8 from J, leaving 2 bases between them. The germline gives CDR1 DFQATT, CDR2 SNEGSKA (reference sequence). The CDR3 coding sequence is TGCAGTGCTAGAGAGGATGAGCAGTTCTTC. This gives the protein CSAREDEQFF.

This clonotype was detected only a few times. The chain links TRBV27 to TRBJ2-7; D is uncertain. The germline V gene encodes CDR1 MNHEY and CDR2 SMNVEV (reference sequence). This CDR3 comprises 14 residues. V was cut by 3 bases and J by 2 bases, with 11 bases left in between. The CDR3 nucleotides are TGTGCCAGCAGTTTTCTGGCAAGGGCCTACGAGCAGTACTTC. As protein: CASSFLARAYEQYF.

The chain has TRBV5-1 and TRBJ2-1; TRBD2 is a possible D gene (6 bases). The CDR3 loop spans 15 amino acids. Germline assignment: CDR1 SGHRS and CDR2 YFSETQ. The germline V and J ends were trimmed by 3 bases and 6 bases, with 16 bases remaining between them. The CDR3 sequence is CASSSTGSSRNEQFF. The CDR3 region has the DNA TGCGCCAGCAGCTCGACCGGGAGTTCTCGCAATGAGCAGTTCTTC.

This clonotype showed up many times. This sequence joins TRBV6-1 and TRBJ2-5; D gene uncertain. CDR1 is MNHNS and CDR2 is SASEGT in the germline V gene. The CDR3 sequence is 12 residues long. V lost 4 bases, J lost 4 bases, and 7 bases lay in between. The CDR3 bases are TGTGCCAGCAGTGCTAACAGAGAGACCCAGTACTTC. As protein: CASSANRETQYF.

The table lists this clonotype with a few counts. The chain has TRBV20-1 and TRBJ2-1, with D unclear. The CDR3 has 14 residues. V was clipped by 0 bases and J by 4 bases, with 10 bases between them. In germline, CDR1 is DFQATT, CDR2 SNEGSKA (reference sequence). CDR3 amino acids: CSARDPARYNEQFF. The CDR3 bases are TGCAGTGCTAGAGATCCCGCTAGATACAATGAGCAGTTCTTC.

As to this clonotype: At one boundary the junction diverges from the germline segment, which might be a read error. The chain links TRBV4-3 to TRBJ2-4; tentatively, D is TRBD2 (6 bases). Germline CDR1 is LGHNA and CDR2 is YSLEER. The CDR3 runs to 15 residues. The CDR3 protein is CAGSQAGGGENIQYF. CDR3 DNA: TGCGCCGGCAGCCAAGCTGGGGGAGGAGAAAACATTCAGTACTTC.